Sequencing of this T cell receptor beta chain was carried out in a study of blood T cell repertoires in COVID-19. In germline, CDR1 is LNHDA, CDR2 SQIVND (reference sequence). Between the trimmed V and J ends, which lost 4 bases and 2 bases, there was a span of 14 bases. The CDR3 extends over 15 amino acids. Per the original data handling: Cell counts per sample came from amplifying reference gene primers. Profiled with immunoSEQ multiplex PCR; TCRdb holds only in-frame clones, not every one. V and J calls and clone size are copied from that table; D and trimming were computed from the DNA. Among around 280,000 clones listed, approximately 91% were seen once.

Sequencing input: PBMCs or T cells enriched from blood (not recorded which). The rearrangement links TRBV19 to TRBJ2-5; possibly TRBD1 for D (6 bases). The source of this sequence is a woman aged 40 to 50 who had recovered from COVID-19. The CDR3 is CASSRIQGPQETQYF. CDR3 DNA: TGTGCCAGTAGTAGAATACAGGGTCCACAAGAGACCCAGTACTTC. Drawing the rest from reference TRBV19 and TRBJ2-5, the complete variable domain is DGGITQSPKYLFRKEGQNVTLSCEQNLNHDAMYWYRQDPGQGLRLIYYSQIVNDFQKGDIAEGYSVSREKKESFPLTVTSAQKNPTAFYLCASSRIQGPQETQYFGPGTRLLVL.